The TCR beta chain described here comes from a study of control samples from healthy donors and cancer patients. This CDR3 is 13 amino acids long. CDR1 SGHAT and CDR2 FQNNGV come from the germline V gene. V lost 4 bases and J 4 bases, leaving 10 bases between the germline ends. The protocol was immunoSEQ multiplex PCR, while the TCRdb copy is restricted to in-frame clones and leaves out a portion. The sample carries 100,000 or so clones, 79% recorded once. The gene calls are TRBV11-2 and TRBJ2-5, with TRBD2 as a possible D gene (5 bases). The TCR sequence derives from a woman between 25 and 40 years old in good health. The sequenced sample consisted of blood. CDR3 bases: TGTGCCAGCAGCTCTGCACGGGGAGAGACCCAGTACTTC. Encoded protein: CASSSARGETQYF. The full variable domain, rest sourced from reference TRBV11-2 and TRBJ2-5, is EAGVAQSPRYKIIEKRQSVAFWCNPISGHATLYWYQQILGQGPKLLIQFQNNGVVDDSQLPKDRFSAERLKGVDSTLKIQPAKLEDSAVYLCASSSARGETQYFGPGTRLLVL.